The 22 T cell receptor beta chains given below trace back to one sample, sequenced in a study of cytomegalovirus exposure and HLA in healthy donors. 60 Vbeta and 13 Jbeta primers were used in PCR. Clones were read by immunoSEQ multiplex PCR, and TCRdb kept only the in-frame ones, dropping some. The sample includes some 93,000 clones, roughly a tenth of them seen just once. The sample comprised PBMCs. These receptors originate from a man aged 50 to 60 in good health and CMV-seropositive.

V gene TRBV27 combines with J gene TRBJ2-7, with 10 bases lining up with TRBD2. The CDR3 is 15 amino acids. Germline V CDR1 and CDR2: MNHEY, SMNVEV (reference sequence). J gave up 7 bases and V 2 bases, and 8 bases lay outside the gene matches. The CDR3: CASSLGLAGVSEQYF. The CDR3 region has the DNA TGTGCCAGCAGTTTAGGCCTAGCGGGAGTTAGTGAGCAGTACTTC.

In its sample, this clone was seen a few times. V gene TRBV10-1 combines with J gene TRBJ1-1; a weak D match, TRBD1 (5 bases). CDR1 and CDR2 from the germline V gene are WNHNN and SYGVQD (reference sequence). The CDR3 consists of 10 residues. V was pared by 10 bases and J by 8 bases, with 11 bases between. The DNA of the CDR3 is TGCGCCAAGGGGAAGGCGGAAGCTTTCTTT. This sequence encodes CAKGKAEAFF.

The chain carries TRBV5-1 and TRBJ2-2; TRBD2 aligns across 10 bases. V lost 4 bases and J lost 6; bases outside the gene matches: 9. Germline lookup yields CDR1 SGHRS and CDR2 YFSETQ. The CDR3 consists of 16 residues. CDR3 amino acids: CASSTFLAGAPGELFF. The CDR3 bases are TGCGCCAGCAGCACCTTTCTAGCGGGAGCCCCCGGGGAGCTGTTTTTT.

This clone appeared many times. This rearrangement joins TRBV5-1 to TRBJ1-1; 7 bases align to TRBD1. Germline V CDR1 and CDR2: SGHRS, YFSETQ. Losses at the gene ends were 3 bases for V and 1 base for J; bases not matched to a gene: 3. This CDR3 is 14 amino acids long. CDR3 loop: CASSSQGGNTEAFF. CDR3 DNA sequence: TGCGCCAGCAGCTCGCAGGGGGGGAACACTGAAGCTTTCTTT.

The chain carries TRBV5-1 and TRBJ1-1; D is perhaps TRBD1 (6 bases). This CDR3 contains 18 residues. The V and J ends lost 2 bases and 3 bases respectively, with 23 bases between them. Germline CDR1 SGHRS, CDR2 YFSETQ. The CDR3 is CASSLWGGRREGYTEAFF. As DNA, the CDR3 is TGCGCCAGCAGCTTATGGGGGGGGCGGAGGGAAGGGTACACTGAAGCTTTCTTT.

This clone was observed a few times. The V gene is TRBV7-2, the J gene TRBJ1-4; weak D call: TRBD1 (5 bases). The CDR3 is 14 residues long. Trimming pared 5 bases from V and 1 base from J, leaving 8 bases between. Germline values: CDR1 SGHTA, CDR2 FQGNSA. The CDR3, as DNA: TGTGCCAGCAGCGTTACAGGAACTAATGAAAAACTGTTTTTT. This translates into CASSVTGTNEKLFF.

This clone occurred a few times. The DNA of the CDR3 is TGTGCCAGCAGCCTAGGAGAGGGCGGCGGTGAGCAGTTCTTC. Translated: CASSLGEGGGEQFF. The chain links TRBV7-8 to TRBJ2-1; possible D gene TRBD2, 5 bases. The CDR3 sequence is 14 residues long. Per the germline V gene, CDR1 is SGHVS and CDR2 is FQNEAQ. With 5 bases removed from V and 9 bases from J, the gap between germline ends came to 17 bases. Full variable domain (outside the CDR3, taken from reference TRBV7-8 and TRBJ2-1): GAGVSQSPRYKVAKRGQDVALRCDPISGHVSLFWYQQALGQGPEFLTYFQNEAQLDKSGLPSDRFFAERPEGSVSTLKIQRTQQEDSAVYLCASSLGEGGGEQFFGPGTRLTVL.

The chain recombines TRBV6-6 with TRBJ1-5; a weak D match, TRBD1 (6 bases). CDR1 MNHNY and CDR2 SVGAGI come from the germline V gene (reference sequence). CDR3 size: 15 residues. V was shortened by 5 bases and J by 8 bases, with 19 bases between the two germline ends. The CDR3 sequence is CASSPIGRSGEPQHF. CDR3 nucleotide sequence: TGTGCCAGCAGTCCCATAGGCAGATCAGGGGAGCCCCAGCATTTT.

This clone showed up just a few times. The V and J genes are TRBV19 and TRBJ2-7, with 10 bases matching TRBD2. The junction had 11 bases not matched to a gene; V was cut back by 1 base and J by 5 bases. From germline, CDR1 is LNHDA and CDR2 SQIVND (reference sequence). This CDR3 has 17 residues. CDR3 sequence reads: CASSIAFSSGSLDEQYF. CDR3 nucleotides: TGTGCCAGTAGTATAGCGTTTTCTAGCGGGAGCCTGGACGAGCAGTACTTC.

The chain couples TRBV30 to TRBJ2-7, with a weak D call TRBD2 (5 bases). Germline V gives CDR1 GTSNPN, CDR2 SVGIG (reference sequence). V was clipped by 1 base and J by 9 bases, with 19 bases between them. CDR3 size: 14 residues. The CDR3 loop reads CAWSDPGRATRQYF. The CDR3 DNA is TGTGCCTGGAGTGACCCGGGGAGAGCTACGAGGCAGTACTTC.

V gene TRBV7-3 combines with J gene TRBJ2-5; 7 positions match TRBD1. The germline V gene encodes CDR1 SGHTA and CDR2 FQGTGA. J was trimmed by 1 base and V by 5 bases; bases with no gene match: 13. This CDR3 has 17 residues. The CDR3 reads CASSPIGRGGGQETQYF. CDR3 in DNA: TGTGCCAGCAGCCCCATTGGGCGAGGGGGCGGCCAAGAGACCCAGTACTTC. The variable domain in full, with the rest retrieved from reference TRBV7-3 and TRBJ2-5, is GAGVSQTPSNKVTEKGKYVELRCDPISGHTALYWYRQSLGQGPEFLIYFQGTGAADDSGLPNDRFFAVRPEGSVSTLKIQRTERGDSAVYLCASSPIGRGGGQETQYFGPGTRLLVL.

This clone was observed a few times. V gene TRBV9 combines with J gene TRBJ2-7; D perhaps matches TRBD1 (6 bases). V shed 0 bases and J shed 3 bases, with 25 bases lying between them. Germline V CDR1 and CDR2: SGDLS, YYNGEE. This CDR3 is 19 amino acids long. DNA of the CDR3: TGTGCCAGCAGCGTAGGTACCGGGACATCTCCAACCGTTATCTACGAGCAGTACTTC. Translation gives CASSVGTGTSPTVIYEQYF.

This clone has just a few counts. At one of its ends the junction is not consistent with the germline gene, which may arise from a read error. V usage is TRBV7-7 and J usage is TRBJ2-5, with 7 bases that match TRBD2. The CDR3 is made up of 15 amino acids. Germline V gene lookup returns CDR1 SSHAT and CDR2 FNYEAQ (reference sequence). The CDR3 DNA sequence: TGTGCTAGCAGCTTAGGAGCGGGATTAGTAGAGACCCAGTACTTC. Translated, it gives CASSLGAGLVETQYF.

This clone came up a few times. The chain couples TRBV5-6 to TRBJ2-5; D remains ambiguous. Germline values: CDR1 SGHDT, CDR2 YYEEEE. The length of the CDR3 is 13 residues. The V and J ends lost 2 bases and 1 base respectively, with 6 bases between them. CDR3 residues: CASSFSVQETQYF. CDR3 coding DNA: TGTGCCAGCAGCTTCTCAGTCCAAGAGACCCAGTACTTC.

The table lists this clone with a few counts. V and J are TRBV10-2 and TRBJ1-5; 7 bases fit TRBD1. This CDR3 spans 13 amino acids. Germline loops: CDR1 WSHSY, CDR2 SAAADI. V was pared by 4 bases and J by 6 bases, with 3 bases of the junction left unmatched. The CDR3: CASSGAGGQPQHF. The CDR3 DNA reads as TGCGCCAGCAGTGGAGCAGGGGGTCAGCCCCAGCATTTT.

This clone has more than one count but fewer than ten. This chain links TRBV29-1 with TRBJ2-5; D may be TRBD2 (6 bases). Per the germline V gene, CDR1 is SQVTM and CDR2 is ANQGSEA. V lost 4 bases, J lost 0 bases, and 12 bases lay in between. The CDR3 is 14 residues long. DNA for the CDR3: TGCAGCGTTGCGGGGACTCCGTACCAAGAGACCCAGTACTTC. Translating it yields CSVAGTPYQETQYF.

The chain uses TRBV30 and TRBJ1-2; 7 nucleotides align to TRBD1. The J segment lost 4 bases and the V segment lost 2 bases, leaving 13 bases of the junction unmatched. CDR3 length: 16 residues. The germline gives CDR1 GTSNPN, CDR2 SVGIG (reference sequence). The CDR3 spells CAWSPRQGRAFYGYTF. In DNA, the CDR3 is TGTGCCTGGAGTCCTAGACAGGGACGGGCCTTCTATGGCTACACCTTC.

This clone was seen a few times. The CDR3 bases are TGTGCCAGCAGTCGTGACAGCGCCTATGGCTACACCTTC. Protein: CASSRDSAYGYTF. This chain connects TRBV28 to TRBJ1-2; TRBD1 is a possible D gene (5 bases). The CDR3 extends over 13 amino acids. The germline CDR1 and CDR2 sequences are MDHEN and SYDVKM. V was shortened by 5 bases and J by 4 bases, with 11 bases between the two germline ends.

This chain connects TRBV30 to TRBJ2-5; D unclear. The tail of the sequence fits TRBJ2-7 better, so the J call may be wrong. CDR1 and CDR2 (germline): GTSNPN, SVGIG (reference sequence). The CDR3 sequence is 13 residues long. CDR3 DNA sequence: TGTGCCTGGAGTAACATGGGCCCCTACGAGCAGTACTTC. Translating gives CAWSNMGPYEQYF.

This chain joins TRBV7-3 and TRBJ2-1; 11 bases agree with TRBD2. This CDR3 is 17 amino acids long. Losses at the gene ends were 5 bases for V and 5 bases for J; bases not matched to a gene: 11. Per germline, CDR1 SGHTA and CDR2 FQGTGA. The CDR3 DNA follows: TGTGCCAGCAGCCGGATGGCCGGGACTAGCGGCAACAATGAGCAGTTCTTC. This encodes CASSRMAGTSGNNEQFF.

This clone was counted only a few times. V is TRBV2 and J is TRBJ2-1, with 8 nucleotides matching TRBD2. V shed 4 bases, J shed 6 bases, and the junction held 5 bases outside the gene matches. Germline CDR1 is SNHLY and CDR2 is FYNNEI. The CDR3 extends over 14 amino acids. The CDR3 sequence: CASSGGLVGNEQFF. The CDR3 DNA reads TGTGCCAGCAGTGGGGGACTAGTTGGCAATGAGCAGTTCTTC.

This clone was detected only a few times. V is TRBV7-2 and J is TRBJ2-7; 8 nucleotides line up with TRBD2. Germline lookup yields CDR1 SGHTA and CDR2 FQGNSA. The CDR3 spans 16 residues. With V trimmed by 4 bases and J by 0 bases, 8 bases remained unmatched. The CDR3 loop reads CASSSPGTSGSYEQYF. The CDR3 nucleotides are TGTGCCAGCAGCTCTCCAGGAACTAGCGGCTCCTACGAGCAGTACTTC.